A single sample gave rise to the 2 T cell receptor beta chains below, sequenced in a study of T cell responses to AZD1222 COVID-19 vaccine. The method was immunoSEQ multiplex PCR; TCRdb's version includes in-frame clones alone and lacks a portion of them. The table has more than 85,000 clones, 80% to 95% seen once. The sequencing here drew on peripheral blood, taken on day 0 of AZD1222 vaccination. These receptors were obtained from an adult in good health.

This chain uses TRBV6-5 with TRBJ1-2; possibly TRBD1 for D (6 bases). There are 15 residues in the CDR3. CDR1 and CDR2 from the germline V gene are MNHEY and SVGAGI. V lost 5 bases to trimming and J lost 7 bases, with 20 bases between them. As DNA, the CDR3 is TGTGCCAGCAGTCACCGCGACAGGTCTGGTCCTGGCTACACCTTC. Protein product: CASSHRDRSGPGYTF.

The J gene is TRBJ1-1, the V gene TRBV6-5; D remains unclear. This CDR3 contains 11 residues. V lost 8 bases to trimming and J lost 4 bases, with 8 bases between them. The V gene's germline CDR1 is MNHEY and CDR2 SVGAGI. DNA of the CDR3: TGTGCCAGCTTGAAGGGCACTGAAGCTTTCTTT. Amino acids: CASLKGTEAFF.